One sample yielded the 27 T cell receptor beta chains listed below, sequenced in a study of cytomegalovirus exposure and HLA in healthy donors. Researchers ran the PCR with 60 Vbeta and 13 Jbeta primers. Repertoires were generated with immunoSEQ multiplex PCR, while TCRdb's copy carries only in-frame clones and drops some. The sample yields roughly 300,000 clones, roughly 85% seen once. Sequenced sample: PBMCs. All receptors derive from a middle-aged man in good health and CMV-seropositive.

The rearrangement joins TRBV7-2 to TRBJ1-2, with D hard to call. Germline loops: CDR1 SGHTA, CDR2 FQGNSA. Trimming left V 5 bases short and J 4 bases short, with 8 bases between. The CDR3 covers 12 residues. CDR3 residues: CASSPEFYGYTF. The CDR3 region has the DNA TGTGCCAGCAGCCCTGAGTTCTATGGCTACACCTTC.

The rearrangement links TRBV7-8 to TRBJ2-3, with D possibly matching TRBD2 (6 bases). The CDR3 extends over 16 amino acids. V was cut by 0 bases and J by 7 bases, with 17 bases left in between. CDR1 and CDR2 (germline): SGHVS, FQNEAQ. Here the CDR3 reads CASSLAGAGQRNTQYF. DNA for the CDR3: TGTGCCAGCAGCTTAGCTGGGGCGGGGCAGAGAAATACGCAGTATTTT.

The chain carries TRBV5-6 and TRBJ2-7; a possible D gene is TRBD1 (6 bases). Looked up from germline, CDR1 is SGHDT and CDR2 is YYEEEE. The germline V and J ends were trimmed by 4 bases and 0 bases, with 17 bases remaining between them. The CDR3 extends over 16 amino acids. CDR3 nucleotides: TGTGCCAGCAGCCTCGGTCCCGGGACAATCTCCTACGAGCAGTACTTC. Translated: CASSLGPGTISYEQYF.

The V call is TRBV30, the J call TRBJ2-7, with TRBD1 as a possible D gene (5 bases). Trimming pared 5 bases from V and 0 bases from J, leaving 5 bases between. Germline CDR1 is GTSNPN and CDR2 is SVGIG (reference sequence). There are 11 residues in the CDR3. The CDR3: CAWQGSYEQYF. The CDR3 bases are TGTGCCTGGCAGGGCTCCTACGAGCAGTACTTC.

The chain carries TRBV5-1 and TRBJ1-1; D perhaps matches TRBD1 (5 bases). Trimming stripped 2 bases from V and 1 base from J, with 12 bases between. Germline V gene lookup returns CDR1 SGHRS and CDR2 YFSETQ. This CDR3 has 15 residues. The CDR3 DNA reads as TGCGCCAGCAGCTTTATACAGGAGAAGAACACTGAAGCTTTCTTT. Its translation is CASSFIQEKNTEAFF.

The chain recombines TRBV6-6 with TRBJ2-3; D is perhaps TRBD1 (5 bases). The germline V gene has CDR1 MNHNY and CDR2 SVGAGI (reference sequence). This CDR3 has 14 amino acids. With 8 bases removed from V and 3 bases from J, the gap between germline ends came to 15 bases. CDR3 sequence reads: CASRRQPETDTQYF. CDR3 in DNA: TGTGCCAGCCGTCGACAGCCCGAGACAGATACGCAGTATTTT.

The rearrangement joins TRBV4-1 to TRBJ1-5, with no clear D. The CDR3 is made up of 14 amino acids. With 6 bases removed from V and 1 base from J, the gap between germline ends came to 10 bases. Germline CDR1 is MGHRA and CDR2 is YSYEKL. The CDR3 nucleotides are TGCGCCAGCAGTCGGGAAGGGAGCAATCAGCCCCAGCATTTT. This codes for CASSREGSNQPQHF.

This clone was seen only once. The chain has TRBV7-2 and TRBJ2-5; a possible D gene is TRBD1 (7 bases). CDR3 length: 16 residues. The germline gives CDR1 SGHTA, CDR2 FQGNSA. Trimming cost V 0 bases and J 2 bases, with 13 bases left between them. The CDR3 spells CASSLAPPGGQETQYF. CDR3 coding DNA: TGTGCCAGCAGCTTAGCCCCCCCAGGGGGGCAAGAGACCCAGTACTTC.

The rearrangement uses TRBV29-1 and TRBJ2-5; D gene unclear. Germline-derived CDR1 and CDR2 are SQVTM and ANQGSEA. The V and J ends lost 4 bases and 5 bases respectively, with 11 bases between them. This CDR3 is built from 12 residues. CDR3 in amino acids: CSVGSRWETQYF. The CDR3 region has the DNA TGCAGCGTTGGGTCCAGATGGGAGACCCAGTACTTC.

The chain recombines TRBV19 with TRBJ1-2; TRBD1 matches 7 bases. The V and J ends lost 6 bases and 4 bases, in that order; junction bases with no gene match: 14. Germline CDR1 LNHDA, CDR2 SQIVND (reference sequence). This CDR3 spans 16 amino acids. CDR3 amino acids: CASRPEQGRPLYGYTF. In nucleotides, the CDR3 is TGTGCCAGTAGGCCGGAACAGGGGAGACCTCTCTATGGCTACACCTTC.

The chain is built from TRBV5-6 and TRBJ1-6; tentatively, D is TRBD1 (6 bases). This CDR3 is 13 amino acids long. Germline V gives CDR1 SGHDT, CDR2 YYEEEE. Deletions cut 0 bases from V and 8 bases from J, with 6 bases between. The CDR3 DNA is TGTGCCAGCAGCTTGGCAGGGGATTCACCCCTCCACTTT. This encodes CASSLAGDSPLHF. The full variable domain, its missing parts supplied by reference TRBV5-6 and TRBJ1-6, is DAGVTQSPTHLIKTRGQQVTLRCSPKSGHDTVSWYQQALGQGPQFIFQYYEEEERQRGNFPDRFSGHQFPNYSSELNVNALLLGDSALYLCASSLAGDSPLHFGNGTRLTVT.

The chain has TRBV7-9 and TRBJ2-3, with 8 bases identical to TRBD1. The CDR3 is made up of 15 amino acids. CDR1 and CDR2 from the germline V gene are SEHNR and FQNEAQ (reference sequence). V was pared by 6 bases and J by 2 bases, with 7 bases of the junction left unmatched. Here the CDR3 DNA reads TGTGCCAGCAGACCGAGACAGGGGCCCACAGATACGCAGTATTTT. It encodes CASRPRQGPTDTQYF.

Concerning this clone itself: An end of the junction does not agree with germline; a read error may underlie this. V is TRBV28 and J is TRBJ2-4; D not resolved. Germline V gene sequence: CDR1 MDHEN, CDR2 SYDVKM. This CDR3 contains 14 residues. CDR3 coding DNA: TGTGCCAGCATTTTAACGGGAGCCAAAAACATTCAGTACTTC. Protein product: CASILTGAKNIQYF.

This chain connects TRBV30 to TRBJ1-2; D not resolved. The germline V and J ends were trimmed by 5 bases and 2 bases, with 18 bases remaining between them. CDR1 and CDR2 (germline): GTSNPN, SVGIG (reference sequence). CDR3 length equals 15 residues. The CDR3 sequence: CAWGDRVVGNYGYTF. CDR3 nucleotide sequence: TGTGCCTGGGGAGATCGAGTCGTCGGAAACTATGGCTACACCTTC.

The CDR3 is CASSLGQAGDIQYF. CDR3 bases: TGTGCCAGCAGTTTAGGACAGGCTGGGGACATTCAGTACTTC. The V and J genes are TRBV28 and TRBJ2-4; TRBD1 matches 7 bases. V lost 2 bases, J lost 8 bases, and 6 bases stayed unmatched. CDR1 and CDR2 from the germline V gene are MDHEN and SYDVKM. This CDR3 region has 14 residues.

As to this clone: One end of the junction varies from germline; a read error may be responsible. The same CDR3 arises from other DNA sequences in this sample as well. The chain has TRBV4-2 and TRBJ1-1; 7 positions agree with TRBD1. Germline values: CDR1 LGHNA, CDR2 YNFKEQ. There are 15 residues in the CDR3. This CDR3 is CASSQDRNRGTEAFF. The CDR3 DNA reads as TGTGCCAGCAGCCAAGATCGGAACAGGGGCACTGAGGCTTTCTTT.

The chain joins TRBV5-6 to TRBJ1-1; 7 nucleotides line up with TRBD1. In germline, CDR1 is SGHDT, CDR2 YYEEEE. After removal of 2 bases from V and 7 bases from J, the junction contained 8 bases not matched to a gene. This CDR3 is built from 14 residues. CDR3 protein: CASSFMGTADEAFF. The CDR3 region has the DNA TGTGCCAGCAGCTTTATGGGGACAGCAGATGAAGCTTTCTTT.

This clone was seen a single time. CDR3 nucleotides: TGTGCCAGTACCAGAGGACAGGGCCGTAACTATGGCTACACCTTC. It encodes CASTRGQGRNYGYTF. This rearrangement joins TRBV19 to TRBJ1-2, with 8 bases lining up with TRBD1. The CDR3 contains 15 residues. V lost 7 bases and J lost 1; bases outside the gene matches: 8. Looked up from germline, CDR1 is LNHDA and CDR2 is SQIVND (reference sequence).

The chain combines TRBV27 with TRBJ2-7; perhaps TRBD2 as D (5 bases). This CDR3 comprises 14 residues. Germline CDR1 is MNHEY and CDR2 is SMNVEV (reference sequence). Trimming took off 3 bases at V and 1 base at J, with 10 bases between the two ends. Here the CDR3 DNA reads TGTGCCAGCAGTTTGACCGGGAATTCCTACGAGCAGTACTTC. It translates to CASSLTGNSYEQYF.

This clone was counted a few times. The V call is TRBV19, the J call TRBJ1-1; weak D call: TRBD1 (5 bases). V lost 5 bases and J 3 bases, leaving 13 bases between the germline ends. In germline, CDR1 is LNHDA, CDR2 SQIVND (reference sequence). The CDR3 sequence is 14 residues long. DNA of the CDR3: TGTGCCAGTAGTTTCTCCGGGGGGGACACTGAAGCTTTCTTT. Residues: CASSFSGGDTEAFF.

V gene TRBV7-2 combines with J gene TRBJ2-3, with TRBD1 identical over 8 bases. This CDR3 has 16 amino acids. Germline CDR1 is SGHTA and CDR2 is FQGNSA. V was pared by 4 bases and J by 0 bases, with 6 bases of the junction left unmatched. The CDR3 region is CASSWTDRGSTDTQYF. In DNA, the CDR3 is TGTGCCAGCAGCTGGACCGACAGGGGAAGCACAGATACGCAGTATTTT.

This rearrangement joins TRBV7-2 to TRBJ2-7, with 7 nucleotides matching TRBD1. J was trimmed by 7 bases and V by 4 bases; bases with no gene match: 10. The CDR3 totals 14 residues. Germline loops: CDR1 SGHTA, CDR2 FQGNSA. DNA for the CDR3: TGTGCCAGCAGCTCCGGACAGGCCCGGGGAGAGCAGTACTTC. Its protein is CASSSGQARGEQYF.

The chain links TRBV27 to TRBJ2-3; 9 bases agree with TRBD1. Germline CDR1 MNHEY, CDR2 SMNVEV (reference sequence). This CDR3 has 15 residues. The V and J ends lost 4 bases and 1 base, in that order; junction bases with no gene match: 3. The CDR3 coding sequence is TGTGCCAGCAGTTCTCGGACAGGGGGCACAGATACGCAGTATTTT. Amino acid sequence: CASSSRTGGTDTQYF.

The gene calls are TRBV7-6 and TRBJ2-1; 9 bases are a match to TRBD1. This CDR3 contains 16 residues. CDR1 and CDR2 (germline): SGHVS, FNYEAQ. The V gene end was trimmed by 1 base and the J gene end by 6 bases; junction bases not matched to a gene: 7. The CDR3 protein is CASSLGGQGGLNEQFF. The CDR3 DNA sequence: TGTGCCAGCAGCTTAGGGGGACAGGGAGGGCTCAATGAGCAGTTCTTC.

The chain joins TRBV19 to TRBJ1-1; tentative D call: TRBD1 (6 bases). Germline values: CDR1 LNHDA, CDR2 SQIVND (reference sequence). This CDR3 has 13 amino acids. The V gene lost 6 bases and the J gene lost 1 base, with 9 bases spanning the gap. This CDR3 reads CASSLGGNTEAFF. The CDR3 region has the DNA TGTGCCAGTAGCCTAGGGGGGAACACTGAAGCTTTCTTT.

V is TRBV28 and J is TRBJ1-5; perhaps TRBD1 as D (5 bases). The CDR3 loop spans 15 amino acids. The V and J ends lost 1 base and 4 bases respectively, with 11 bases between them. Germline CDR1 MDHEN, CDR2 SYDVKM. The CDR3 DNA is TGTGCCAGCAGTTTATACGACAGCCGTAATCAGCCCCAGCATTTT. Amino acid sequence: CASSLYDSRNQPQHF.

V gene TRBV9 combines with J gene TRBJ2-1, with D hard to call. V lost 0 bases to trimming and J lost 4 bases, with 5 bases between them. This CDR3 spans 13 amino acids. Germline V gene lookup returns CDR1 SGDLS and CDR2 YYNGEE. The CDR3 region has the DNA TGTGCCAGCAGCGTAGCCGTATACAATGAGCAGTTCTTC. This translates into CASSVAVYNEQFF.